This T cell receptor (beta chain) was found in a study of blood T cell repertoires in COVID-19. Original processing notes: How many nucleated cells were present was estimated from reference gene primer amplification. The data were produced by immunoSEQ multiplex PCR, yet TCRdb's version contains in-frame clones alone and is incomplete. V and J calls and clone size come straight from that table; D and trimming were deduced from the DNA. The table shows some 140,000 clones, with 79% occurring only once. The CDR3 is 16 residues long. V was pared by 5 bases and J by 4 bases, with 13 bases of the junction left unmatched. Germline lookup yields CDR1 LNHDA and CDR2 SQIVND (reference sequence).

V is TRBV19 and J is TRBJ1-1; 7 bases map to TRBD1. The source of this sequence is a man aged 55 to 70 with acute or convalescent COVID-19. Material for sequencing was peripheral blood. The CDR3: CASSYDPRGASTEAFF. The CDR3 DNA reads as TGTGCCAGTAGTTACGACCCCAGGGGGGCGAGCACTGAAGCTTTCTTT.